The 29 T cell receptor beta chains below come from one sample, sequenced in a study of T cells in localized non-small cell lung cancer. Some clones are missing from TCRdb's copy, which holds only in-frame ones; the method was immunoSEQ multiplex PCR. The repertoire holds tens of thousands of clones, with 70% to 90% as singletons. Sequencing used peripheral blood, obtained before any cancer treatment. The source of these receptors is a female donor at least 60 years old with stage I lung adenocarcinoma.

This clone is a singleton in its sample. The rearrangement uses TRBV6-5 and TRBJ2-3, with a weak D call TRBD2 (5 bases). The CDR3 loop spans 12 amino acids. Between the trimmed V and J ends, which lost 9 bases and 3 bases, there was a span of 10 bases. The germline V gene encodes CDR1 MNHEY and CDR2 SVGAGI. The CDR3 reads CASSPGTDTQYF. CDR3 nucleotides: TGTGCCAGTTCCCCGGGAACAGATACGCAGTATTTT.

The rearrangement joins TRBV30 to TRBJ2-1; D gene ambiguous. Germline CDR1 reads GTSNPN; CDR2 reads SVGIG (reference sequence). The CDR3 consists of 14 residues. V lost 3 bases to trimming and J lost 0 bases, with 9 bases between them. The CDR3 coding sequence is TGTGCCTGGAGGGGGTCGAGCTCCTACAATGAGCAGTTCTTC. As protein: CAWRGSSSYNEQFF.

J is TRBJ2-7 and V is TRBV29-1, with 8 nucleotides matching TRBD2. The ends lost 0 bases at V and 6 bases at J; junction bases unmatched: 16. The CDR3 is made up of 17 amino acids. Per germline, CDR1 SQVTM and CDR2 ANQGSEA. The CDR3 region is CSVEEFPAGALGVEQYF. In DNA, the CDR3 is TGCAGCGTTGAAGAGTTTCCAGCGGGAGCATTGGGGGTCGAGCAGTACTTC.

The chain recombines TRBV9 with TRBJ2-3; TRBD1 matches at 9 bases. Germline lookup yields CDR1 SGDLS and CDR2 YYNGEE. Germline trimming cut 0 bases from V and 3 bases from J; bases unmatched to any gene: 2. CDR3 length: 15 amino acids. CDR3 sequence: CASSVVGQGTDTQYF. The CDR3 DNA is TGTGCCAGCAGCGTAGTGGGACAGGGAACAGATACGCAGTATTTT.

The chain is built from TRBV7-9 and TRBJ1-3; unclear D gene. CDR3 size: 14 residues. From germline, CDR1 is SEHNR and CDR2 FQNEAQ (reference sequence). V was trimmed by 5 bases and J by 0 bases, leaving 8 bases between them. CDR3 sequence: CASSDTSSGNTIYF. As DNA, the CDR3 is TGTGCCAGCAGCGACACGAGCTCTGGAAACACCATATATTTT. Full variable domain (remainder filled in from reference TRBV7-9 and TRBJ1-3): DTGVSQNPRHKITKRGQNVTFRCDPISEHNRLYWYRQTLGQGPEFLTYFQNEAQLEKSRLLSDRFSAERPKGSFSTLEIQRTEQGDSAMYLCASSDTSSGNTIYFGEGSWLTVV.

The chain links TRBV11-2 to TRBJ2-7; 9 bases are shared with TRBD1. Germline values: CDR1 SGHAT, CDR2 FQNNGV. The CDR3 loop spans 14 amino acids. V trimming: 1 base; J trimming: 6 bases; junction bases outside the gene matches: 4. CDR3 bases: TGTGCCAGCAGCTTAGGGGGACAGGGCACCGAGCAGTACTTC. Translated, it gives CASSLGGQGTEQYF.

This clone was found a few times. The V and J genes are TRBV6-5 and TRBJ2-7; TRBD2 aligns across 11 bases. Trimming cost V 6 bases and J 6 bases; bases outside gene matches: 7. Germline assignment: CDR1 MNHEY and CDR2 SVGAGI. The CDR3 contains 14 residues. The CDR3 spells CASRQTGTSGEQYF. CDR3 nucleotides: TGTGCCAGCAGACAAACCGGGACTAGCGGCGAGCAGTACTTC.

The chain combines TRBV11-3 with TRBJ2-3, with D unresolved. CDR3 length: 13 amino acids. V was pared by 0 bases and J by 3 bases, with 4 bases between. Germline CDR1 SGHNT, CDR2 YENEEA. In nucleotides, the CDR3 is TGTGCCAGCAGCTTAGATAGTACAGATACGCAGTATTTT. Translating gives CASSLDSTDTQYF.

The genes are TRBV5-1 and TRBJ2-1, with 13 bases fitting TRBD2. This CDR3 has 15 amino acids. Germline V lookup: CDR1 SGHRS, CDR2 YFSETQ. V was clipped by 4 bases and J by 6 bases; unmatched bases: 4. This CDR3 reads CASSITSGGANEQFF. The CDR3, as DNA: TGCGCCAGCAGCATAACTAGCGGGGGGGCCAATGAGCAGTTCTTC.

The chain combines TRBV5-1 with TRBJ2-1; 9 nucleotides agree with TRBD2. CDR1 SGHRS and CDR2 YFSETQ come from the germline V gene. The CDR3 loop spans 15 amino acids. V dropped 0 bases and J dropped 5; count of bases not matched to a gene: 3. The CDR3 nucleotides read TGCGCCAGCAGCTTGGTGGTAGCGGGGGACAATGAGCAGTTCTTC. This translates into CASSLVVAGDNEQFF.

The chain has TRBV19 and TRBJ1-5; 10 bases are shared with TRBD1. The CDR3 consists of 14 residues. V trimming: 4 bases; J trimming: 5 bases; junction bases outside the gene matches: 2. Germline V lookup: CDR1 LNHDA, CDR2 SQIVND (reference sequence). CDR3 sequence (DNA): TGTGCCAGTAGTAGACAGGGGGCTTATCAGCCCCAGCATTTT. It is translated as CASSRQGAYQPQHF.

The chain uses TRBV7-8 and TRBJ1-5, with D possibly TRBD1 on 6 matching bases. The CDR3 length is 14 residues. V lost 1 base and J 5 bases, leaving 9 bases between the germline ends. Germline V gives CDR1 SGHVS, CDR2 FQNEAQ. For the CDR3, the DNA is TGTGCCAGCAGCTTAGGGACAGCGGATCAGCCCCAGCATTTT. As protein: CASSLGTADQPQHF.

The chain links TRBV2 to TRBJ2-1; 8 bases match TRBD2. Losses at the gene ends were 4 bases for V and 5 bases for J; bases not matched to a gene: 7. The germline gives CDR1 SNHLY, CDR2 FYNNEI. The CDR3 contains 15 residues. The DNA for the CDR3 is TGTGCCAGCAGTGCTACGGGAGGGCCGAACAATGAGCAGTTCTTC. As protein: CASSATGGPNNEQFF. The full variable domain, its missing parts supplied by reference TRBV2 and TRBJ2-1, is EPEVTQTPSHQVTQMGQEVILRCVPISNHLYFYWYRQILGQKVEFLVSFYNNEISEKSEIFDDQFSVERPDGSNFTLKIRSTKLEDSAMYFCASSATGGPNNEQFFGPGTRLTVL.

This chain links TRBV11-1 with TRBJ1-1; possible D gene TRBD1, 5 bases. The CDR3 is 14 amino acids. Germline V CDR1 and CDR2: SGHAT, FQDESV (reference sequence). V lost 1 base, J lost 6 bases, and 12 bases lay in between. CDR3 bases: TGTGCCAGCAGCTTAGGCAGGGTAGCGGCTGAAGCTTTCTTT. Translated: CASSLGRVAAEAFF.

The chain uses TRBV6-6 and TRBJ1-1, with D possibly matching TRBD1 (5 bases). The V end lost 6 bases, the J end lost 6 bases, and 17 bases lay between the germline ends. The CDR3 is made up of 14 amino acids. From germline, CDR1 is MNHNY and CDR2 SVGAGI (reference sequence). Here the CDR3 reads CASSVIWGLAEAFF. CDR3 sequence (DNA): TGTGCCAGCAGCGTTATCTGGGGACTCGCTGAAGCTTTCTTT.

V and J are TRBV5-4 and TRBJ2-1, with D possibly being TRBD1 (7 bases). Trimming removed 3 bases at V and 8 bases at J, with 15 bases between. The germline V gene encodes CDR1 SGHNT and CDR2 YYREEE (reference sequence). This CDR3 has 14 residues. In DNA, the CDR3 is TGTGCCAGCAGCTCCAATCAGGGGGGCTATGAGCAGTTCTTC. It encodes CASSSNQGGYEQFF.

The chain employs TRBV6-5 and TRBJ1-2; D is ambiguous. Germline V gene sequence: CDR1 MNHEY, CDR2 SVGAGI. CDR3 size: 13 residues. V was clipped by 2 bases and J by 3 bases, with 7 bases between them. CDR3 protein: CASSYGSDYGYTF. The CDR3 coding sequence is TGTGCCAGCAGTTACGGGTCAGACTATGGCTACACCTTC.

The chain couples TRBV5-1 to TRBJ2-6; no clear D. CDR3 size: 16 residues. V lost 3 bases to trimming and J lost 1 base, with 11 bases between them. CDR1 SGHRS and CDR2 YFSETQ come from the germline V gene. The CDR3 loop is CASSSGLQSGANVLTF. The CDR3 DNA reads TGCGCCAGCAGCTCGGGCCTTCAGTCTGGGGCCAACGTCCTGACTTTC.

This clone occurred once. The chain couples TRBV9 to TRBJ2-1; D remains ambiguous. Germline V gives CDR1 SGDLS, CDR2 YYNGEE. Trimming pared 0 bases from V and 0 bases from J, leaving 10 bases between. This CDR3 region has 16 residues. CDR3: CASSVAHTRSYNEQFF. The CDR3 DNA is TGTGCCAGCAGCGTAGCCCACACCCGCTCCTACAATGAGCAGTTCTTC.

The CDR3 DNA is TGTGCCAGCAGCGGGGTAGGACTAGGGTCAGATACGCAGTATTTT. Translating it yields CASSGVGLGSDTQYF. The chain is built from TRBV7-9 and TRBJ2-3, with TRBD2 matching 7 bases. The ends lost 5 bases at V and 4 bases at J; junction bases unmatched: 9. The germline CDR1 and CDR2 sequences are SEHNR and FQNEAQ (reference sequence). The CDR3 totals 15 residues. The full variable domain, its missing parts supplied by reference TRBV7-9 and TRBJ2-3, is DTGVSQNPRHKITKRGQNVTFRCDPISEHNRLYWYRQTLGQGPEFLTYFQNEAQLEKSRLLSDRFSAERPKGSFSTLEIQRTEQGDSAMYLCASSGVGLGSDTQYFGPGTRLTVL.

The CDR3, as DNA: TGTGCCAGTAGTATCGGCTGGGGTGAGCAGTACTTC. It specifies CASSIGWGEQYF. The chain has TRBV19 and TRBJ2-7; D unclear. The CDR3 loop spans 12 amino acids. The V gene lost 3 bases and the J gene lost 7 bases, with 10 bases spanning the gap. Germline V gene lookup returns CDR1 LNHDA and CDR2 SQIVND (reference sequence).

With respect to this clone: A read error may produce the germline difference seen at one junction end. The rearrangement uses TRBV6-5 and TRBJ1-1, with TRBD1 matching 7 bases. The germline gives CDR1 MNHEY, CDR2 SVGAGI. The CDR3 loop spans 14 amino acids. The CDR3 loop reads CASSYSRDSGSPYF. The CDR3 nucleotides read TGTGCCAGCAGTTACTCCCGGGACAGTGGGAGCCCTTACTTT.

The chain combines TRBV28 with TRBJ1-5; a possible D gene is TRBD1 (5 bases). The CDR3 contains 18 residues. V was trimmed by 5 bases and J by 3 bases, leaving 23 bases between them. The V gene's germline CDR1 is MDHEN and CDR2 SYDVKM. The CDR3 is CASSLTQGLKPYNQPQHF. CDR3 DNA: TGTGCCAGCAGTCTTACCCAGGGTCTTAAACCTTACAATCAGCCCCAGCATTTT.

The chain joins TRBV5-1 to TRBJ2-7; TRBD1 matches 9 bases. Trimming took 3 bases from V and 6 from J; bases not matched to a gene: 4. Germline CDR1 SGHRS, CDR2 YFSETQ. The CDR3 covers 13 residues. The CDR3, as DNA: TGCGCCAGCAGCTGGGGACAGGGTACCGAGCAGTACTTC. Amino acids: CASSWGQGTEQYF.

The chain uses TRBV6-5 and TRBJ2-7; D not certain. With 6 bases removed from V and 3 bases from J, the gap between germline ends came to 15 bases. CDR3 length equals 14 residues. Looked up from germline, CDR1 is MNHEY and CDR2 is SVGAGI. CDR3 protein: CASRSTPPFYEQYF. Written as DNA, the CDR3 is TGTGCCAGCAGGAGTACCCCACCTTTCTACGAGCAGTACTTC.

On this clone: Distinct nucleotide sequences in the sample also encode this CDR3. CDR3 nucleotide sequence: TGTGCCAGCAGCTTACAGGGGACATACGAGCAGTACTTC. It translates to CASSLQGTYEQYF. The rearrangement uses TRBV5-4 and TRBJ2-7; 7 bases fit TRBD1. CDR3 length: 13 amino acids. Losses at the gene ends were 2 bases for V and 4 bases for J; bases not matched to a gene: 3. Germline V lookup: CDR1 SGHNT, CDR2 YYREEE (reference sequence). Filled out from reference TRBV5-4 and TRBJ2-7, the complete variable domain reads ETGVTQSPTHLIKTRGQQVTLRCSSQSGHNTVSWYQQALGQGPQFIFQYYREEENGRGNFPPRFSGLQFPNYSSELNVNALELDDSALYLCASSLQGTYEQYFGPGTRLTVT.

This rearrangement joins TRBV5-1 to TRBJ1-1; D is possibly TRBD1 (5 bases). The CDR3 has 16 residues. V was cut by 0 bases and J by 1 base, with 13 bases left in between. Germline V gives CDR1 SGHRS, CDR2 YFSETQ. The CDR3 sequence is CASSLDPGAGNTEAFF. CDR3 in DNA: TGCGCCAGCAGCTTGGACCCCGGGGCCGGGAACACTGAAGCTTTCTTT.

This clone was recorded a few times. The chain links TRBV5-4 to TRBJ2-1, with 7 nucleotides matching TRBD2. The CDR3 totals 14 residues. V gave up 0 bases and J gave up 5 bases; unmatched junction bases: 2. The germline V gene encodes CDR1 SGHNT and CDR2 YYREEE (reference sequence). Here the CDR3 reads CASSLVRGDNEQFF. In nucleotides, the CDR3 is TGTGCCAGCAGCTTGGTTCGGGGGGACAATGAGCAGTTCTTC. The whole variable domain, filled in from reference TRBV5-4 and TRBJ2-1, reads ETGVTQSPTHLIKTRGQQVTLRCSSQSGHNTVSWYQQALGQGPQFIFQYYREEENGRGNFPPRFSGLQFPNYSSELNVNALELDDSALYLCASSLVRGDNEQFFGPGTRLTVL.

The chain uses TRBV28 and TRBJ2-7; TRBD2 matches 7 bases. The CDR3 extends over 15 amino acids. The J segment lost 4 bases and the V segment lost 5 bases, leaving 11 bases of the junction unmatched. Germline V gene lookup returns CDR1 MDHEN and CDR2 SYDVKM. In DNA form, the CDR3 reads TGTGCCAGCAGTACCTCTGGCGGGAGTAGGTACGAGCAGTACTTC. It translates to CASSTSGGSRYEQYF.